The entry below gives a single T cell receptor (beta chain) sequence along with its context. Per germline, CDR1 SGHVS and CDR2 FQNEAQ. Between the trimmed V and J ends, which lost 5 bases and 1 base, there was a span of 7 bases. The CDR3 has 13 residues. The entry originates in a study of cytomegalovirus exposure and HLA in healthy donors. Libraries were prepared by immunoSEQ multiplex PCR; TCRdb keeps only in-frame clonotypes and omits some of them. The sample carries 130,000 to 150,000 clones, 80% to 90% recorded once. V gene TRBV7-8 combines with J gene TRBJ2-3; D is possibly TRBD2 (5 bases). The receptor was derived from a woman under 30 in good health and CMV-seropositive. Material for sequencing was PBMCs. CDR3 amino acids: CASSLSGTDTQYF. The CDR3 coding sequence is TGTGCCAGCAGCCTTAGCGGCACAGATACGCAGTATTTT.